This T cell receptor beta chain was recovered during a study of T-cell memory formation after mild COVID-19. From the 5' RACE reads, TCRdb called clonotypes with MiXCR, one entry per CDR3 protein. Of approximately 290,000 distinct CDR3 sequences in the sample, around 19% are singletons; the top ten hold about 21%. CDR1 and CDR2 from the germline V gene are SGHTA and FQGTGA. V dropped 6 bases and J dropped 4 bases, with 12 bases sitting between them. The CDR3 is made up of 13 amino acids. The rearrangement links TRBV7-3 to TRBJ1-1; no clear D. This TCR derives from a man between 18 and 29 years old who had mild COVID-19 (a few samples of this study predate the infection). Cell type and time point are not known. Sequencing input: PBMCs or a T cell subset sorted from them (not recorded which). The CDR3 bases are TGTGCCAGCAGAACGGCGGAGGGCACTGAAGCTTTCTTT. It yields the protein CASRTAEGTEAFF.